These T cell receptor beta chains were read from a single sample in a study of T cell repertoires in cytomegalovirus infection. Using its own MiXCR run on the reads, TCRdb lists one record per CDR3 protein. The data hold approximately 65,000 distinct CDR3 sequences, with around 20% observed a single time. Antigens of these TCRs are unknown. This material consisted of CD8+ T cells from cultured PBMCs, taken from culture after CMV antigen stimulation. The receptors derive from a human donor in good health (CMV status not recorded). Some clones in this sample may be carry-over from other donors' samples. The CDR3 runs from the conserved cysteine through the conserved F or W. D genes are given only for firm matches. For some rows the clone size is stated as once, few or many, or as a class when expanded; others skip it.

CDR3nt	CDR3aa	d_gene	v_gene	j_gene	abundance
TGTGCCAGCAGCTTTCAAAGGAGGGTGAACACTGAAGCTTTCTTT	CASSFQRRVNTEAFF	NA	TRBV7-2	TRBJ1-1	NA
TGTGCCAGCAGCCAGGAATTTAGGGAGGCGGGCACTGAAGCTTTCTTT	CASSQEFREAGTEAFF	NA	TRBV7-2	TRBJ1-1	NA
TGTGCCAGCAGTTACAAGAGTCCCCCGGGGCCTGAAATTCCTCAAGAGACCCAGTACTTC	CASSYKSPPGPEIPQETQYF	NA	TRBV6-6	TRBJ2-5	NA
TGTGCCAGCAGTTATGAACAGGGGGTAGGGAAAAAACTGTTTTTT	CASSYEQGVGKKLFF	TRBD1	TRBV6-6	TRBJ1-4	NA
TGTGCCAGCAGGGAACGTTCTGGGGAGCTGTTTTTT	CASRERSGELFF	NA	TRBV11-3	TRBJ2-2	few
TGTGCCAGCAGCCCAGAGGTAGGGGTCTACGAGCAGTACTTC	CASSPEVGVYEQYF	NA	TRBV7-8	TRBJ2-7	NA
TGTGCCAGCAGTTTGGAAGGGGCCTGGGGGGAGCAGTACTTC	CASSLEGAWGEQYF	NA	TRBV12-3/TRBV12-4	TRBJ2-7	NA
TGTGCCAGCAGTTTATCGTCTGACAGGAATCAGCCCCAGCATTTT	CASSLSSDRNQPQHF	NA	TRBV27	TRBJ1-5	few
TGTGCCAGCAGTTTTATTTCTGACGGGTTCGTGTTGACAGGAGGGGAGCAGTACTTC	CASSFISDGFVLTGGEQYF	NA	TRBV27	TRBJ2-7	NA
TGTGCCAGCAGTGAAGGGACAGGGATACTCTATGGCTACACCTTC	CASSEGTGILYGYTF	TRBD1	TRBV2	TRBJ1-2	NA
TGCGCCAGCAGCTTGGGACAGGGAGATCAGCCCCAGCATTTT	CASSLGQGDQPQHF	TRBD1	TRBV5-1	TRBJ1-5	many
TGCAGCGTCCCAACCCACCAAGAGACCCAGTACTTC	CSVPTHQETQYF	NA	TRBV29-1	TRBJ2-5	few
TGCGCCAGCAGCCACTCAGCGTATGGCTACACCTTC	CASSHSAYGYTF	NA	TRBV4-1	TRBJ1-2	once
TGTGCCAGCAGCGACACCCTCGACAGCAATCAGCCCCAGCATTTT	CASSDTLDSNQPQHF	NA	TRBV7-6	TRBJ1-5	NA
TGTGCCAGCAGTTTGGAGGGAAGCTATGGCTACACCTTC	CASSLEGSYGYTF	NA	TRBV12-3/TRBV12-4	TRBJ1-2	NA
TGTGCCAGCAAGGGGAGACGACAGAGCCCCGGGGACTATGGCTACACCTTC	CASKGRRQSPGDYGYTF	NA	TRBV6-2/TRBV6-3	TRBJ1-2	NA
TGTGCCAGCAGCTCGGCTGGAAACACCATATATTTT	CASSSAGNTIYF	NA	TRBV11-3	TRBJ1-3	few
TGTGCCAGCAGTCCCCGTTGGGCGCAGGGCCCCTACGAGCAGTACTTC	CASSPRWAQGPYEQYF	NA	TRBV12-3/TRBV12-4	TRBJ2-7	NA
TGTGCCAGCAGTCAGGGTAATATAGCTTTCTTT	CASSQGNIAFF	NA	TRBV12-3/TRBV12-4	TRBJ1-1	few
TGTGCCACCAGCAGAGCCAGGGTAACAGCTAACTATGGCTACACCTTC	CATSRARVTANYGYTF	NA	TRBV15	TRBJ1-2	NA
TGTGCCAGCAGCTTAGTGGGGGACAGTGGGTACACTGAAGCTTTCTTT	CASSLVGDSGYTEAFF	TRBD1	TRBV7-2	TRBJ1-1	NA
TGTGCCAGCAGTTACCCAGATACGCAGTATTTT	CASSYPDTQYF	NA	TRBV6-2/TRBV6-3	TRBJ2-3	NA
TGTGCCAGCAGTTACTCGAGTAGATACGAGCAGTACTTC	CASSYSSRYEQYF	NA	TRBV6-5	TRBJ2-7	many
TGTGCCAGCAGCTTCCAGCGGGGCCAGGATACGCAGTATTTT	CASSFQRGQDTQYF	TRBD2	TRBV7-2	TRBJ2-3	few
TGTGCCAGCAGCTTAATGGATAGGGGGCCTAATGAAAAACTGTTTTTT	CASSLMDRGPNEKLFF	TRBD1	TRBV7-6	TRBJ1-4	NA
TGCGCCAGCAGCGGGCAGGACCGGCGTCCGATAAGGGGTGAAAAACTGTTTTTT	CASSGQDRRPIRGEKLFF	NA	TRBV4-1	TRBJ1-4	few
TGTGCCAGCAGTTACGGACCGGGGGACTTCGAGACCCAGTACTTC	CASSYGPGDFETQYF	NA	TRBV6-5	TRBJ2-5	NA
TGCGCCAGCAGCCAAGCTCAGGGAACGTCAGGCTCCTATGGCTACACCTTC	CASSQAQGTSGSYGYTF	NA	TRBV4-1	TRBJ1-2	few
TGTGCCAGCAGCTTCCGACAGCACAATGAGCAGTTCTTC	CASSFRQHNEQFF	NA	TRBV11-2	TRBJ2-1	NA
TGTGCCAGCAGCCGGGGACAGGGTTACAATGAGCAGTTCTTC	CASSRGQGYNEQFF	TRBD1	TRBV7-9	TRBJ2-1	NA
TGCGCCAGCAGCCATTCGGAGACCCAGTACTTC	CASSHSETQYF	NA	TRBV4-1	TRBJ2-5	many
TGTGCCAGCAGGGTGGGCACTGAAGCTTTCTTT	CASRVGTEAFF	NA	TRBV6-5	TRBJ1-1	few
TGTGCCAGCAGTTTAGCCGGGACGGATAATTCACCCCTCCACTTT	CASSLAGTDNSPLHF	NA	TRBV27	TRBJ1-6	NA
TGCGCCAGCAGCCAAGATCCCTCCCGCGGGGGGATTAATGGCTACACCTTC	CASSQDPSRGGINGYTF	NA	TRBV4-3	TRBJ1-2	NA
TGTGCCACCAGCGCTGGAGGGGTAGCCGGTCAGCCCCAGCATTTT	CATSAGGVAGQPQHF	NA	TRBV24-1	TRBJ1-5	many
TGTGCCAGCAGCTTCCCACCAACTAATGAAAAACTGTTTTTT	CASSFPPTNEKLFF	NA	TRBV7-9	TRBJ1-4	few